The T cell receptor beta chain described here comes from a study of T cell responses to AZD1222 COVID-19 vaccine. Method: immunoSEQ multiplex PCR; TCRdb's copy keeps in-frame clones and lacks some. This table has around 130,000 clones, just under 95% appearing once. Per the germline V gene, CDR1 is KGHDR and CDR2 is SFDVKD. The CDR3 length is 12 residues. Trimming pared 6 bases from V and 4 bases from J, leaving 6 bases between. Second-dose intervals of approximately 4 or approximately 12 weeks were pooled. The TCR comes from an adult who received the AZD1222 COVID-19 vaccine. Sample: peripheral blood, taken 28 days after the second AZD1222 dose. V and J are TRBV24-1 and TRBJ1-5; tentative D call: TRBD1 (5 bases). In DNA, the CDR3 is TGTGCCACCAGTCGGGGGAATCAGCCCCAGCATTTT. It is translated as CATSRGNQPQHF.